In this sample, the clone carrying this T cell receptor beta chain turned up a few times. As yet, its antigen is unknown. The data originate from a study of T cell repertoires in cytomegalovirus infection. As for the study in general: CMV infection plus the matching HLA type was flagged by public TCR beta signatures.

Study results and caveats: The cumulative frequency of public TCR beta families identified carriers of CMV plus the relevant HLA. The ex vivo response was dominated by HLA-C-restricted CMV-specific TCR beta clonotypes.

One entry per CDR3 protein, called by TCRdb with MiXCR from the reads. The repertoire holds approximately 630,000 distinct CDR3 sequences, with roughly 26% as singletons. CDR3 length: 15 residues. Trimming left V 2 bases short and J 7 bases short, with 18 bases between. V is TRBV12-3 or TRBV12-4 and J is TRBJ2-7; a possible D gene is TRBD2 (6 bases). The sample comprised CD8+ T cells from PBMCs. The origin of this receptor is a human donor in good health (CMV status not recorded). Some clones in this sample may be carry-over from other donors' samples. The CDR3 is CASSLSGLLGSEQYF. Here the CDR3 DNA reads TGTGCCAGCAGTTTATCGGGACTCCTGGGATCAGAGCAGTACTTC.